Presented here are 6 T cell receptor beta chains from one specimen sequenced in a study of shared clonotypes between healthy human individuals (dated by TCRdb to 2018 to 2021). The library was built by means of the immunoSEQ multiplex PCR assay. The clones in this table, taken by TCRdb from immuneACCESS, are in-frame only. Not every clone is retained; where verified, under half of the shortfall comes from an unresolved V gene, and the cause of the rest is unknown. The sample yields 2 million to 2.5 million clones; 90% to 96% were counted once. The ten largest clones represent roughly 0.13% of the sample. Sequenced sample: naive CD4+ T cells sorted from blood. The cell subset or site label corresponds to: CD45RA+ positively selected. The source is a man younger than 35 in good health.

The chain joins TRBV2 to TRBJ2-3, with TRBD2 matching 11 bases. CDR1 and CDR2 (germline): SNHLY, FYNNEI. The V segment lost 5 bases and the J segment 1 base; nucleotides outside the gene matches: 5. The CDR3 has 16 residues. The CDR3 loop reads CASSLAGGSRTDTQYF. CDR3 bases: TGTGCCAGCAGTCTAGCGGGGGGCTCTCGCACAGATACGCAGTATTTT.

The chain couples TRBV11-3 to TRBJ2-1; D call uncertain. Germline V gene lookup returns CDR1 SGHNT and CDR2 YENEEA. CDR3 length equals 14 residues. V was cut by 11 bases and J by 4 bases, with 18 bases left in between. As DNA, the CDR3 is TGTGCCGAAGGTGTCCCGGTAAGATACAATGAGCAGTTCTTC. Translation gives CAEGVPVRYNEQFF.

J is TRBJ2-2 and V is TRBV9; D is perhaps TRBD2 (6 bases). V lost 0 bases, J lost 5 bases, and 14 bases lay in between. The CDR3 extends over 16 amino acids. CDR1 and CDR2 (germline): SGDLS, YYNGEE. The CDR3 here is CASSVGASDRTGELFF. CDR3 coding DNA: TGTGCCAGCAGCGTAGGGGCTAGCGATAGGACCGGGGAGCTGTTTTTT.

The chain joins TRBV5-1 to TRBJ2-3; D is possibly TRBD1 or TRBD2 (6 bases each). The germline V and J ends were trimmed by 2 bases and 4 bases, with 17 bases remaining between them. The germline V gene encodes CDR1 SGHRS and CDR2 YFSETQ. The CDR3 sequence is 16 residues long. The CDR3 here is CASSLRTAPSADTQYF. The CDR3 bases are TGCGCCAGCAGCTTACGGACAGCCCCTAGCGCAGATACGCAGTATTTT. The whole variable domain, filled in from reference TRBV5-1 and TRBJ2-3, reads KAGVTQTPRYLIKTRGQQVTLSCSPISGHRSVSWYQQTPGQGLQFLFEYFSETQRNKGNFPGRFSGRQFSNSRSEMNVSTLELGDSALYLCASSLRTAPSADTQYFGPGTRLTVL.

This chain connects TRBV7-2 to TRBJ2-1, with 9 bases matching TRBD2. This CDR3 comprises 15 residues. The V gene end was trimmed by 5 bases and the J gene end by 4 bases; junction bases not matched to a gene: 6. CDR1 and CDR2 (germline): SGHTA, FQGNSA. The CDR3, as DNA: TGTGCCAGCAGCAGAGGACTAGCGATTTACAATGAGCAGTTCTTC. This encodes CASSRGLAIYNEQFF.

The CDR3 bases are TGCAGTGCTAGGCGGGGGACGCAGTATTTT. This gives the protein CSARRGTQYF. The chain joins TRBV20-1 to TRBJ2-3; 7 nucleotides line up with TRBD2. The CDR3 contains 10 residues. Germline V gene sequence: CDR1 DFQATT, CDR2 SNEGSKA (reference sequence). Trimming cost V 3 bases and J 9 bases; bases outside gene matches: 0.